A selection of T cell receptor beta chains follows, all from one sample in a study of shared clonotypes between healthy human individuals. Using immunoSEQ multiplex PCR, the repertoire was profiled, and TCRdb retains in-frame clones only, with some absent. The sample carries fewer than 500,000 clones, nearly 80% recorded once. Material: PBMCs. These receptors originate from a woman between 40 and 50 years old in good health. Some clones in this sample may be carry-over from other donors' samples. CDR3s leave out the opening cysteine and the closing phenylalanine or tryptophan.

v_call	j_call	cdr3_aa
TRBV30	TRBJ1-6	AWRDFIRRQNSPLH
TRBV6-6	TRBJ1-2	ASSYAQVSPNYGYT
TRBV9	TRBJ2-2	ASSETGSYTGELF
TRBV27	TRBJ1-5	ASSLTGLGNQPQH
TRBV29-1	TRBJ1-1	SVMGNRGTEAF
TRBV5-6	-	ASSKKDRRSEQY
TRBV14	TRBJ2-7	ASSQGRAYEQY
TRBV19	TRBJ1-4	ASKRGDEKLF
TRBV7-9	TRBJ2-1	ASSLAGQGIAF
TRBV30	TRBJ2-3	AWVAGGTDTQY
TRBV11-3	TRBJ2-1	ASSLVTGNTPSYNEQF
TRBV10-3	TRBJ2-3	AISDAAGGGTDTQY
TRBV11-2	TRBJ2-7	ASSLVDLLVGEQY
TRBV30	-	AWSDTTGTRATYEQY
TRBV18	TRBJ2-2	ASSQYTGTGGTGELF
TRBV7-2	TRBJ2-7	ASSFAGGVEQY
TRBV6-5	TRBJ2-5	ASSPDRGRGETQY
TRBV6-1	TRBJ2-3	ASSVAGVKDTQY
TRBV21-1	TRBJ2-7	ASSKEGRDKWKDHEQY
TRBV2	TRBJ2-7	ASVLGTGGEQY
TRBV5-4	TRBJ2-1	ASSLTGNRYNEQF
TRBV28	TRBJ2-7	ASSSRNKGYEQY
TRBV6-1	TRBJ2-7	ASSGERFKTYEQY
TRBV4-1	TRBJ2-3	ASSQVLGAGGVDTQY
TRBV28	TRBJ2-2	ASSRYRENTGELF
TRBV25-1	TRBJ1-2	ASSEYGRGGGYT
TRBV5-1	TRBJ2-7	ASSLGASGFSYEQY
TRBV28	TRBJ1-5	ASSLASAGYSNQPQH
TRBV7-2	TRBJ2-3	ASSSRTSGVDTQY
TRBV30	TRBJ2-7	AWGRVGQFSGEQY
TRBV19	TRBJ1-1	ASSGEWTEAF
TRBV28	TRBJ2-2	ASSFGGTHTGELF
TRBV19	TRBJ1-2	ASTTQAANNYGYT
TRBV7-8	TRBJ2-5	ASSPTGQETQY
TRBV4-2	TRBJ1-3	ASSQTTGNTIY
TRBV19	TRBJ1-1	ASSRLQGTEAF
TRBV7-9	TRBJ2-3	ASSSADTQY
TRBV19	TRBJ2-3	ASSLGRNTDTQY
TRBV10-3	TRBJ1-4	AISESTGGPANEKLF
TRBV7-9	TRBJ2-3	ASSPQAAGTDTQY
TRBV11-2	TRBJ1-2	ASSLGPRQGYT
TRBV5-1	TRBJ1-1	ASSDPGGNTEAF
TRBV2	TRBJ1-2	ASIGSGGYT
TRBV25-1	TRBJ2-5	ASSAQETQY
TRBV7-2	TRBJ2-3	ASSRTSGDTDTQY